The rows below give T cell receptor beta chains drawn from one sample of a study of identical twins. TCRdb ran MiXCR on the 5' RACE reads and lists one entry per CDR3 protein. The sample gives 550,000 to 700,000 distinct CDR3 sequences, around 9.6% of which show up once; 2.5% to 3.5% is in the top ten. This same sample was also taken into another study, of yellow fever vaccine responses in identical twins.

The source material was PBMCs. These TCRs come from a woman younger than 30 in good health. Both conserved end residues are part of each CDR3. The order of the fields is clone size, D gene, J gene, V gene, CDR3 protein, CDR3 DNA. D genes are given only for firm matches. Where a row states a size, it is once, few, many or the class of an expanded clone; other rows omit it.

few,.,TRBJ1-2,TRBV20-1,CSASPWDTYGYTF,TGCAGTGCTAGTCCTTGGGACACCTATGGCTACACCTTC
.,TRBD2,TRBJ2-2,TRBV7-2,CASRQREAWGAGELFF,TGTGCCAGCAGACAGCGGGAGGCATGGGGGGCCGGGGAGCTGTTTTTT
.,.,TRBJ1-1,TRBV20-1,CSASSSSSNTEAFF,TGCAGTGCTAGTAGTTCGTCCTCGAACACTGAAGCTTTCTTT
.,.,TRBJ2-7,TRBV7-9,CATREGAYEQYF,TGTGCCACCAGAGAGGGGGCCTACGAGCAGTACTTC
.,.,TRBJ2-1,TRBV12-3/TRBV12-4,CASIGGLNEQFF,TGTGCCAGCATAGGCGGGCTCAATGAGCAGTTCTTC
many,.,TRBJ1-5,TRBV28,CASSFGGKPQHF,TGTGCCAGCAGTTTCGGGGGAAAGCCCCAGCATTTT
few,.,TRBJ2-7,TRBV5-6,CASSPDSGAYEQYF,TGTGCCAGCAGCCCTGACTCAGGGGCCTACGAGCAGTACTTC
many,.,TRBJ2-1,TRBV11-1,CASRSTIQAKGSYNEQFF,TGTGCCAGCAGATCCACCATCCAGGCAAAGGGCTCCTACAATGAGCAGTTCTTC
many,.,TRBJ1-1,TRBV4-2,CASTEGGVLNTEAFF,TGTGCCAGCACCGAAGGGGGGGTCCTGAACACTGAAGCTTTCTTT
.,.,TRBJ2-3,TRBV7-8,CASRKDRASTDTQYF,TGTGCCAGCAGGAAGGACAGAGCTAGCACAGATACGCAGTATTTT
.,.,TRBJ2-7,TRBV5-1,CASSEQTGSLEQYF,TGCGCCAGCAGCGAACAGACAGGATCCCTCGAGCAGTACTTC
many,.,TRBJ2-4,TRBV3-1,CASSRESTGFNIQYF,TGTGCCAGCAGCCGAGAAAGTACGGGGTTTAACATTCAGTACTTC
.,.,TRBJ2-7,TRBV6-5,CASSYVGLSTEQYF,TGTGCCAGCAGTTACGTGGGACTCTCTACCGAGCAGTACTTC
many,.,TRBJ2-2,TRBV6-1,CASSPGGPGELFF,TGTGCCAGCAGCCCCGGGGGTCCCGGGGAGCTGTTTTTT
few,TRBD1,TRBJ2-3,TRBV24-1,CATSESPGQGADPTDTQYF,TGTGCCACCAGTGAGTCGCCGGGACAGGGGGCGGATCCGACAGATACGCAGTATTTT
many,.,TRBJ2-4,TRBV11-2,CASSSSGTKDIQYF,TGTGCCAGCAGCTCTTCCGGGACCAAGGACATTCAGTACTTC
many,.,TRBJ2-1,TRBV7-9,CASSYGPNNEQFF,TGTGCCAGCAGCTACGGACCGAACAATGAGCAGTTCTTC
many,TRBD1,TRBJ2-2,TRBV29-1,CSVEVHRGQAGELFF,TGCAGCGTTGAAGTTCACAGGGGGCAAGCCGGGGAGCTGTTTTTT
many,TRBD2,TRBJ2-7,TRBV15,CATSRGGLAGDPFYEQYF,TGTGCCACCAGCAGAGGTGGCCTGGCGGGAGACCCTTTCTACGAGCAGTACTTC
few,.,TRBJ2-2,TRBV30,CAWRGDTGELFF,TGTGCCTGGAGGGGGGACACCGGGGAGCTGTTTTTT
.,.,TRBJ2-1,TRBV7-6,CASSLGTPRGHEQFF,TGTGCCAGCAGCTTAGGGACACCCCGGGGGCATGAGCAGTTCTTC
few,TRBD1,TRBJ1-2,TRBV5-1,CASSLGGGPGYGYTF,TGCGCCAGCAGCTTGGGAGGGGGCCCGGGCTATGGCTACACCTTC
many,.,TRBJ2-3,TRBV29-1,CSVSPVGSDTQYF,TGCAGCGTTTCCCCCGTAGGTTCAGATACGCAGTATTTT
many,.,TRBJ2-2,TRBV4-2,CASSSPGADTGELFF,TGTGCCAGCAGCAGCCCGGGGGCCGACACCGGGGAGCTGTTTTTT
few,.,TRBJ2-1,TRBV7-7,CASSPSGHPSYNEQFF,TGTGCTAGCAGTCCTTCGGGACACCCCTCCTACAATGAGCAGTTCTTC
many,TRBD2,TRBJ2-1,TRBV29-1,CSGEGNEQFF,TGCAGCGGGGAGGGGAATGAGCAGTTCTTC
.,TRBD1,TRBJ2-7,TRBV28,CASSFRRTGVGEQYF,TGTGCCAGCAGTTTCCGGAGGACAGGGGTAGGCGAGCAGTACTTC
few,.,TRBJ2-3,TRBV20-1,CSARDRVVTDTQYF,TGCAGTGCTAGAGATCGCGTGGTGACGGATACGCAGTATTTT
few,.,TRBJ2-1,TRBV9,CASSPPLIGDEQFF,TGTGCCAGCAGCCCCCCCCTTATAGGTGATGAGCAGTTCTTC
few,TRBD2,TRBJ2-7,TRBV20-1,CSAPAGLYEQYF,TGCAGTGCCCCAGCGGGGCTTTACGAGCAGTACTTC
.,TRBD1,TRBJ1-4,TRBV7-9,CASSSQGAFNEKLFF,TGTGCCAGCAGCTCCCAGGGGGCGTTTAATGAAAAACTGTTTTTT
few,.,TRBJ2-3,TRBV4-2,CASSQSGYGTSTDTQYF,TGTGCCAGCAGCCAATCAGGGTACGGGACAAGCACAGATACGCAGTATTTT
many,.,TRBJ2-5,TRBV12-3/TRBV12-4,CASRIHPDRNQETQYF,TGTGCCAGCAGGATTCACCCGGACAGAAACCAAGAGACCCAGTACTTC
many,TRBD1,TRBJ2-1,TRBV4-2,CASSPGQGDYNEQFF,TGTGCCAGCAGCCCCGGACAGGGGGACTACAATGAGCAGTTCTTC
.,TRBD1,TRBJ2-7,TRBV6-5,CASSYEADRAKNF,TGTGCCAGCAGTTACGAGGCGGACAGGGCAAAGAACTTC
few,.,TRBJ1-2,TRBV2,CASSKGGRQGRNDGYTF,TGTGCCAGCAGTAAAGGAGGCAGGCAAGGAAGAAATGATGGCTACACCTTC
many,.,TRBJ2-7,TRBV3-1,CASSQDPGPDYEQYF,TGTGCCAGCAGCCAAGATCCGGGACCAGACTACGAGCAGTACTTC
.,.,TRBJ1-6,TRBV14,CASSQGGNSPLHF,TGTGCCAGCAGCCAAGGTGGGAATTCACCCCTCCACTTT
.,TRBD2,TRBJ2-7,TRBV7-9,CASSLSGSNVEQYF,TGTGCCAGCAGCTTGAGCGGGAGTAATGTCGAGCAGTACTTC
.,.,TRBJ2-2,TRBV9,CASSVVSGRTGELFF,TGTGCCAGCAGCGTAGTGTCAGGGAGAACCGGGGAGCTGTTTTTT